This TCR beta chain comes out of a study of PD-1 blockade in classical Hodgkin lymphoma. Per the germline V gene, CDR1 is SGHRS and CDR2 is YFSETQ. The CDR3 covers 16 residues. With 6 bases removed from V and 7 bases from J, the gap between germline ends came to 22 bases. Described time point: cycle 4 day 1 (C4D1), after five to seven weeks of nivolumab. Each patient experienced a relapse that followed autologous stem cell transplantation, and brentuximab vedotin exposure varied. It was by magnetic negative selection that CD4+ T cells were purified from thawed PBMCs. Some clones are missing from TCRdb's copy, which holds only in-frame ones; the method was immunoSEQ multiplex PCR. This sample has 20,000 to 25,000 clones, with around three quarters found just once. This clone has just a few counts.

The TCR sequence derives from a human donor with classical Hodgkin lymphoma. The source was CD4+ T cells from blood, collected before the fourth cycle of nivolumab. The gene calls are TRBV5-1 and TRBJ2-2; possibly TRBD2 for D (7 bases). CDR3 region: CASTVRGAILGGELFF. Written as DNA, the CDR3 is TGCGCCAGCACCGTACGGGGGGCCATCCTTGGCGGGGAGCTGTTTTTT.